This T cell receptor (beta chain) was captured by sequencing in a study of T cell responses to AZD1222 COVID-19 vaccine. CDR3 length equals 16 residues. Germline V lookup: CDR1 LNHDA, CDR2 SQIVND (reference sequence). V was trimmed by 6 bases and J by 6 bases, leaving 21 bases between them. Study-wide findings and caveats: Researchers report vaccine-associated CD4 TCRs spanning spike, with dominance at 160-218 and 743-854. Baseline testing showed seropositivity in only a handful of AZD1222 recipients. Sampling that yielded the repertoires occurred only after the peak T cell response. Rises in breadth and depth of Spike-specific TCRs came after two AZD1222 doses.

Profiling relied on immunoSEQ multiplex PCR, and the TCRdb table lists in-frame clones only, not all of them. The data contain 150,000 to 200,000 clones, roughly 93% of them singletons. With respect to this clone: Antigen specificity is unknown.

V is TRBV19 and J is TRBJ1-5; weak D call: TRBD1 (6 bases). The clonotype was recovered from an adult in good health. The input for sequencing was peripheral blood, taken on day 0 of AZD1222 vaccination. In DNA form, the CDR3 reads TGTGCCAGTAGCCAGAGACAGGTTCGTACGGGTCAGCCCCAGCATTTT. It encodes CASSQRQVRTGQPQHF.